Listed below are T cell receptor beta chains from one sample, sequenced in a study of T cells in Graves' hyperthyroidism and ophthalmopathy. One entry per CDR3 protein results from TCRdb running MiXCR on the multiplex PCR reads. The sample includes approximately 600,000 distinct CDR3 sequences, roughly 17% seen only once; the top ten take 3.5% to 4%. Sequenced sample: blood. All receptors come from a woman aged 25 to 45 with Graves' hyperthyroidism. Each CDR3 is given with its conserved first and last residue. D genes are given only for firm matches. The size field is filled for only some rows; it gives once, few, many or a size class.

d_call	v_call	j_call	clone_size	cdr3_aa	cdr3_nt
-	TRBV7-9	TRBJ1-1	many	CASSLGVVTEAFF	TGTGCCAGCAGCTTAGGGGTTGTCACTGAAGCTTTCTTT
-	TRBV12-3/TRBV12-4	TRBJ2-7	-	CASSQERIAYEQYF	TGTGCCAGCAGCCAAGAAAGGATAGCCTACGAGCAGTACTTC
-	TRBV19	TRBJ1-2	-	CASKMGSNYGYTF	TGTGCCAGTAAGATGGGTTCAAACTATGGCTACACCTTC
-	TRBV27	TRBJ2-1	many	CASSFTGNEQFF	TGTGCCAGCAGTTTTACAGGGAATGAGCAGTTCTTC
TRBD1	TRBV27	TRBJ1-1	few	CASSSRDSATEAFF	TGTGCCAGCAGTTCCCGGGACAGTGCCACTGAAGCTTTCTTT
TRBD2	TRBV3-1	TRBJ2-5	-	CACVTSGEPQETQYF	TGTGCCTGCGTAACTAGCGGAGAGCCTCAAGAGACCCAGTACTTC
TRBD2	TRBV5-1	TRBJ2-3	many	CASSTSGAYTDTQYF	TGCGCCAGCAGCACTAGCGGAGCTTACACAGATACGCAGTATTTT
-	TRBV18	TRBJ2-3	many	CASSPPGGTGVDTQYF	TGTGCCAGCTCACCACCGGGGGGAACAGGCGTAGATACGCAGTATTTT
TRBD2	TRBV2	TRBJ2-3	many	CASSIKREGSTDTQYF	TGTGCCAGCAGTATAAAGCGGGAGGGAAGCACAGATACGCAGTATTTT
-	TRBV11-3	TRBJ2-5	few	CASSTGPNQETQYF	TGTGCCAGCAGCACGGGACCCAACCAAGAGACCCAGTACTTC
-	TRBV5-1	TRBJ2-1	few	CASSSDYLIGDEQFF	TGCGCCAGCAGCTCGGACTACTTAATTGGGGATGAGCAGTTCTTC
TRBD2	TRBV7-9	TRBJ2-7	-	CASSPPGLAEGEQYF	TGTGCCAGCAGCCCACCGGGACTAGCGGAAGGCGAGCAGTACTTC
TRBD2	TRBV12-3/TRBV12-4	TRBJ2-5	many	CASSSLLAGGGETQYF	TGTGCCAGCAGTTCCCTACTAGCGGGAGGGGGAGAGACCCAGTACTTC